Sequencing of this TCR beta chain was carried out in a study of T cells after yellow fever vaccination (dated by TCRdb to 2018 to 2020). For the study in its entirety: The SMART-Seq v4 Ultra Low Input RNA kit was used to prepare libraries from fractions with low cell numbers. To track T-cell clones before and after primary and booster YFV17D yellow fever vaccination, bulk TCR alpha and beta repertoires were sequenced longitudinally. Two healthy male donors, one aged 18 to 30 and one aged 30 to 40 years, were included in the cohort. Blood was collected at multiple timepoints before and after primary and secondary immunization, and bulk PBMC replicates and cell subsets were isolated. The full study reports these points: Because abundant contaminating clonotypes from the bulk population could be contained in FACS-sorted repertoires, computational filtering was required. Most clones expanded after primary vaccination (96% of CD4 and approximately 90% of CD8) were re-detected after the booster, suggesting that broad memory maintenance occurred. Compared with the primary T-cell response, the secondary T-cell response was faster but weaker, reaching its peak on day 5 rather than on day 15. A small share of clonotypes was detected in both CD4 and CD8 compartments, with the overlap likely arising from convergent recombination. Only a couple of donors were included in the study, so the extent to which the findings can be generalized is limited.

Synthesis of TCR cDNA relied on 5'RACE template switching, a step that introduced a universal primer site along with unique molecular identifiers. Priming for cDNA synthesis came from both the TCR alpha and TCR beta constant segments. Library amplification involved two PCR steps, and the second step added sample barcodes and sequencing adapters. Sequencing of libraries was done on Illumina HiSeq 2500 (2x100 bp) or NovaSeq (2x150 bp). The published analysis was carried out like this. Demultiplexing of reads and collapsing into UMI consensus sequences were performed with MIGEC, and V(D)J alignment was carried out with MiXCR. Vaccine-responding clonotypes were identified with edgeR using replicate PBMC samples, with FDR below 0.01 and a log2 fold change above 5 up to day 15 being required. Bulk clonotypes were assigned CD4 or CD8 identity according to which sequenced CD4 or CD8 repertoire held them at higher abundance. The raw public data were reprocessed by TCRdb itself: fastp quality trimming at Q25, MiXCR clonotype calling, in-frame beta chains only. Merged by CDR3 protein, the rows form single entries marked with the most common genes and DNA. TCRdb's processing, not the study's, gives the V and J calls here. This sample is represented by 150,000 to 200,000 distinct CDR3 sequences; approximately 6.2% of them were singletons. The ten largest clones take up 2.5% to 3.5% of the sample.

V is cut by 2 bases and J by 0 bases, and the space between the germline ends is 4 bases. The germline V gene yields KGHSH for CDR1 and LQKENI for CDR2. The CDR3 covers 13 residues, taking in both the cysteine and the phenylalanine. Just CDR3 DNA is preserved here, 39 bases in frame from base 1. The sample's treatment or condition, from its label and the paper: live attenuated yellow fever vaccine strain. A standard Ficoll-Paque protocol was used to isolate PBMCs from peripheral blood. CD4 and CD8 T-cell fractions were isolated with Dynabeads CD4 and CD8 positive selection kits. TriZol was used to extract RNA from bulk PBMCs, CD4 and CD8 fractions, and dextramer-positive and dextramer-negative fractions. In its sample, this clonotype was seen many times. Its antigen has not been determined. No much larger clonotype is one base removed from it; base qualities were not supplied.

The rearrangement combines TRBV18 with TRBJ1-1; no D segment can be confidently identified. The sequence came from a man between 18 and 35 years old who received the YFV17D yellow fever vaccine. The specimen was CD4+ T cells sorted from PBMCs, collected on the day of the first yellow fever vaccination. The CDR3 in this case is CASSPDMNTEAFF. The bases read TGTGCCAGCTCACCAGACATGAACACTGAAGCTTTCTTT.